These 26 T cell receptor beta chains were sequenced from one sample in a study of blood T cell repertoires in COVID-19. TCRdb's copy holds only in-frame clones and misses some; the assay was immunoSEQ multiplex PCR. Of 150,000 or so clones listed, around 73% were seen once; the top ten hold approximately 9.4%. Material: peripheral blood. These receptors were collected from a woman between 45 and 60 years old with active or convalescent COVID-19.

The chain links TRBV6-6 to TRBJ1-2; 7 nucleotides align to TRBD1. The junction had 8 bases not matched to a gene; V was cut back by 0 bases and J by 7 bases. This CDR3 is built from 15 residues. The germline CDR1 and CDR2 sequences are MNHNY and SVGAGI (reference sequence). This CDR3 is CASSYSQGKRSGYTF. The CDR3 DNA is TGTGCCAGCAGTTACTCACAGGGGAAGCGGAGTGGCTACACCTTC.

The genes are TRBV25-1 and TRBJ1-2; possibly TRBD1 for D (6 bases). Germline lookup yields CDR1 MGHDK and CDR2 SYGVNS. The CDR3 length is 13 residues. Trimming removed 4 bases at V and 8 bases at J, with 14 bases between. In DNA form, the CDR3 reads TGTGCCAGCAGTGCTGAGGGGGTAAAGGGCTACACCTTC. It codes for CASSAEGVKGYTF.

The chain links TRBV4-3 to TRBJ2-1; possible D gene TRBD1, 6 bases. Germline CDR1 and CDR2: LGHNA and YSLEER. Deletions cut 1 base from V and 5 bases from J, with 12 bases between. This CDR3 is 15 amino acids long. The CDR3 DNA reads TGCGCCAGCAGCCAAGGAACGGGACAAGACAATGAGCAGTTCTTC. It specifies CASSQGTGQDNEQFF.

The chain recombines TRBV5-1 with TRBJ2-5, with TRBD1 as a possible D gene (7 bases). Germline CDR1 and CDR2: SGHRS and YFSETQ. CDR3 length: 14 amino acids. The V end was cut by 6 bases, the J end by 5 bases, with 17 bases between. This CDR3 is CASTTRTGGETQYF. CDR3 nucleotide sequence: TGCGCCAGCACCACCCGGACAGGAGGGGAGACCCAGTACTTC.

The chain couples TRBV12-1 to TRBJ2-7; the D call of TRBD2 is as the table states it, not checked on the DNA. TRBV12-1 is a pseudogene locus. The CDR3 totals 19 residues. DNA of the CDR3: TGTGCCAGCAGCTCTTGGACTAGCGGGAAAGACCCCATCTCCCTAGAAATGGGGTTC. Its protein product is CASSSWTSGKDPISLEMGF.

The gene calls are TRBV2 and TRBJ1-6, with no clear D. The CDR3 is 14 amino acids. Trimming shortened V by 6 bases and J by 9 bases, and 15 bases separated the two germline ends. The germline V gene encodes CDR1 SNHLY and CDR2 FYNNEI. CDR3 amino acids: CASRGDGVGSPLHF. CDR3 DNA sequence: TGTGCCAGCAGAGGTGACGGAGTAGGTTCACCCCTCCACTTT.

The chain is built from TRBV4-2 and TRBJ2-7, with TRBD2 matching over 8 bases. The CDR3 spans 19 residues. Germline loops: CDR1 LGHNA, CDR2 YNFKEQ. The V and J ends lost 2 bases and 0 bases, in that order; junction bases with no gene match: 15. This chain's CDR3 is CASSQPMGAGSGSSYEQYF. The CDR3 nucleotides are TGTGCCAGCAGCCAACCGATGGGGGCGGGGAGCGGGAGCTCCTACGAGCAGTACTTC.

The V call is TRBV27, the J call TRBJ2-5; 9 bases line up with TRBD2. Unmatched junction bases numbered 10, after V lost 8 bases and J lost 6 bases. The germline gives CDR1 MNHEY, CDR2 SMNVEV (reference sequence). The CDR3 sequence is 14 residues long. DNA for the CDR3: TGTGCCAGCGCCGAGGTAGCGGGAGTTCAGACCCAGTACTTC. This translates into CASAEVAGVQTQYF.

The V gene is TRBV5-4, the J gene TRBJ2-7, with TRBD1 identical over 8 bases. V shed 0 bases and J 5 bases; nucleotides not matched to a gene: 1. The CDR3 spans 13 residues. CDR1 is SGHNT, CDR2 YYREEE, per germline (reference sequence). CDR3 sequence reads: CASSLDRGNEQYF. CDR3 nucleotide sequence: TGTGCCAGCAGCTTGGACAGGGGGAACGAGCAGTACTTC.

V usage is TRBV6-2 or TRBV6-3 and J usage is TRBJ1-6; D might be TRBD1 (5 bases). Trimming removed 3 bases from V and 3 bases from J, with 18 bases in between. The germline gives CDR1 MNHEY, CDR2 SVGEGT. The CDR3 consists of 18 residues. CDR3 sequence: CASSYPRTSRRYNSPLHF. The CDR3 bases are TGTGCCAGCAGTTATCCCCGGACATCGAGACGCTATAATTCACCCCTCCACTTT.

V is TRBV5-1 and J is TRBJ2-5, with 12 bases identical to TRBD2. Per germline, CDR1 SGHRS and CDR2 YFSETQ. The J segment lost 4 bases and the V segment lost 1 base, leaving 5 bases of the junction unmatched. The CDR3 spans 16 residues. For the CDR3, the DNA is TGCGCCAGCAGCTTGATCCTAGCGGGGGGGCCAGAGACCCAGTACTTC. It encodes CASSLILAGGPETQYF.

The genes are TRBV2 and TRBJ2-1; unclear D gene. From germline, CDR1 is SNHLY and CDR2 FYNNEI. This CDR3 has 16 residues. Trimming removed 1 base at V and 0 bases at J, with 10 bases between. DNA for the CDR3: TGTGCCAGCAGTGAAGGTGCGGAGAGCTCCTACAATGAGCAGTTCTTC. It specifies CASSEGAESSYNEQFF.

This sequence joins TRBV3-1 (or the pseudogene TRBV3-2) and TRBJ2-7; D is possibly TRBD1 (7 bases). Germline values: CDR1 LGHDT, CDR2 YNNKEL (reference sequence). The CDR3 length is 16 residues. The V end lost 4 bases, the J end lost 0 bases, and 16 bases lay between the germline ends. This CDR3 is CASSPTGEARSYEQYF. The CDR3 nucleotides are TGTGCCAGCAGCCCAACAGGGGAGGCTCGCTCCTACGAGCAGTACTTC.

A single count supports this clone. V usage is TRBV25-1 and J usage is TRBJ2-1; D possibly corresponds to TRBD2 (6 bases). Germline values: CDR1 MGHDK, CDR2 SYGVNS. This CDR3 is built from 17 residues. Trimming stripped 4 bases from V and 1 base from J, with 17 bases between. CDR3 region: CASSVGLAYDSYNEQFF. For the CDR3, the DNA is TGTGCCAGCAGTGTGGGACTGGCGTACGATTCCTACAATGAGCAGTTCTTC.

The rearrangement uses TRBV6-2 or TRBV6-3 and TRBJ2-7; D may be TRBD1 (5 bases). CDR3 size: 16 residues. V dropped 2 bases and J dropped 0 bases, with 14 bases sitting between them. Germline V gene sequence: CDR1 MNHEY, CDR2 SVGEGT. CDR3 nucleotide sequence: TGTGCCAGCAGTTACCCGTTGACAGAGAGCTCCTACGAGCAGTACTTC. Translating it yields CASSYPLTESSYEQYF.

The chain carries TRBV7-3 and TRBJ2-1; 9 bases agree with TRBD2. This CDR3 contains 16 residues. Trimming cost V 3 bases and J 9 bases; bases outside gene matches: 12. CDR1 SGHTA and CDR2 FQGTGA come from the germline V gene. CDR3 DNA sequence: TGTGCCAGCAGCTTCCATCTTAGCGGGGGACTGGGTGAGCAGTTCTTC. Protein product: CASSFHLSGGLGEQFF.

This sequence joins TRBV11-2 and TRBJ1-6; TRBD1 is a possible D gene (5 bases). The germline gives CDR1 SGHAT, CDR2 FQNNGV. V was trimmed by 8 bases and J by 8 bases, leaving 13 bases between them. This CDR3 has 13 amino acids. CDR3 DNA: TGTGCCAGCCTTATAGGGGATGATTCACCCCTCCACTTT. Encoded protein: CASLIGDDSPLHF.

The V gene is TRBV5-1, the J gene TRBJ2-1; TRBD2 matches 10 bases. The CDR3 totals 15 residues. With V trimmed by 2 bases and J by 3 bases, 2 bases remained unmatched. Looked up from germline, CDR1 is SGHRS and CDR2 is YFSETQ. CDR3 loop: CASSFGLAVYNEQFF. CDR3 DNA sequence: TGCGCCAGCAGCTTCGGACTAGCGGTCTACAATGAGCAGTTCTTC.

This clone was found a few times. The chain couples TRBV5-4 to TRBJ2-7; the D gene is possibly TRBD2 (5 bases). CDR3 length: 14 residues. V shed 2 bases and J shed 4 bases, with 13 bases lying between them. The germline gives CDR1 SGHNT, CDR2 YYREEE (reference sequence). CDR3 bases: TGTGCCAGCAGCTTCAAGGGAGTGGAGTACGAGCAGTACTTC. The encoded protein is CASSFKGVEYEQYF. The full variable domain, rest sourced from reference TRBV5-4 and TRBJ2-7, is ETGVTQSPTHLIKTRGQQVTLRCSSQSGHNTVSWYQQALGQGPQFIFQYYREEENGRGNFPPRFSGLQFPNYSSELNVNALELDDSALYLCASSFKGVEYEQYFGPGTRLTVT.

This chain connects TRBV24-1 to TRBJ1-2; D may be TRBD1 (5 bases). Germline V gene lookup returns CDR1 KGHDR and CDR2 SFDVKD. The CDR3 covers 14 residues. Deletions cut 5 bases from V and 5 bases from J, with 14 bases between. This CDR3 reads CATSGTTEMYGYTF. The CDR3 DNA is TGTGCCACCAGTGGAACGACAGAGATGTATGGCTACACCTTC.

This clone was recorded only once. This CDR3 is CASGTGGSTDTQYF. CDR3 coding DNA: TGTGCCAGCGGAACAGGGGGGAGCACAGATACGCAGTATTTT. The J gene is TRBJ2-3, the V gene TRBV7-2; 8 bases agree with TRBD1. V lost 8 bases and J lost 0; bases outside the gene matches: 4. Germline CDR1 and CDR2: SGHTA and FQGNSA. CDR3 length: 14 amino acids.

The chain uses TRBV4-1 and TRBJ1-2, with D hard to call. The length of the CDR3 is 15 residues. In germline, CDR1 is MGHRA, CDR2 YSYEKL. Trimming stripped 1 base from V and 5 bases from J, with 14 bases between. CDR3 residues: CASSQAGHSLYGYTF. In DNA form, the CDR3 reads TGCGCCAGCAGCCAAGCTGGGCACAGTTTATATGGCTACACCTTC.

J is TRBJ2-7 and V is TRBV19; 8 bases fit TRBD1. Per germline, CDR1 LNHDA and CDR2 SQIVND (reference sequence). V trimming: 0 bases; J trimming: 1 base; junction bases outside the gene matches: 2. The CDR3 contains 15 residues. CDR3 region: CASSIEGTGSYEQYF. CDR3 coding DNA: TGTGCCAGTAGTATAGAAGGGACAGGATCCTACGAGCAGTACTTC.

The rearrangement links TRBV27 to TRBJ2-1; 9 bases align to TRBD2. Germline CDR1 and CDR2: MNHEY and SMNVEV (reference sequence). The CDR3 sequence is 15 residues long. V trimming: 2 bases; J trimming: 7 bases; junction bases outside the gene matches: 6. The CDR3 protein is CASSLGGGAPNEQFF. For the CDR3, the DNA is TGTGCCAGCAGTTTAGGCGGGGGGGCCCCTAATGAGCAGTTCTTC.

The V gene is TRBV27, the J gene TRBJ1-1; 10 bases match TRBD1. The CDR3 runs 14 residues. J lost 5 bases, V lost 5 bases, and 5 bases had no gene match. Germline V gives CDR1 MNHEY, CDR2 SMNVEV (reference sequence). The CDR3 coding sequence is TGTGCCAGCAGTCCCGGACAGGGGGAAACTGAAGCTTTCTTT. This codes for CASSPGQGETEAFF.

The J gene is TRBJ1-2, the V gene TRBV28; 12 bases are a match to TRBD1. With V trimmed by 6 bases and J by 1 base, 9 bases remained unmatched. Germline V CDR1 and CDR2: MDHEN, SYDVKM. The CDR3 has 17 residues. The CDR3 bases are TGTGCCAGCAGCCCCCGGGGACAGGGGGCGGGTAACTATGGCTACACCTTC. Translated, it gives CASSPRGQGAGNYGYTF.